What follows describes a single T cell receptor (beta chain). The V segment lost 5 bases and the J segment 4 bases; nucleotides outside the gene matches: 6. Germline CDR1 is MNHEY and CDR2 is SVGAGI. The CDR3 is made up of 14 amino acids. TCRdb reanalysed the 5' RACE reads using MiXCR and keeps one entry per CDR3 protein. Here the sample spans some 65,000 distinct CDR3 sequences, about a sixth being singletons. This record comes from a study of T-cell memory formation after mild COVID-19. The V gene is TRBV6-5, the J gene TRBJ1-2; 8 bases align to TRBD1. The receptor comes from an adult woman who had mild COVID-19 (a few samples of this study predate the infection). Cell type and time point are not known. Input material: PBMCs or a T cell subset sorted from them (not recorded which). CDR3 region: CASSADRVGYGYTF. In nucleotides, the CDR3 is TGTGCCAGCAGTGCGGACAGGGTAGGCTATGGCTACACCTTC.